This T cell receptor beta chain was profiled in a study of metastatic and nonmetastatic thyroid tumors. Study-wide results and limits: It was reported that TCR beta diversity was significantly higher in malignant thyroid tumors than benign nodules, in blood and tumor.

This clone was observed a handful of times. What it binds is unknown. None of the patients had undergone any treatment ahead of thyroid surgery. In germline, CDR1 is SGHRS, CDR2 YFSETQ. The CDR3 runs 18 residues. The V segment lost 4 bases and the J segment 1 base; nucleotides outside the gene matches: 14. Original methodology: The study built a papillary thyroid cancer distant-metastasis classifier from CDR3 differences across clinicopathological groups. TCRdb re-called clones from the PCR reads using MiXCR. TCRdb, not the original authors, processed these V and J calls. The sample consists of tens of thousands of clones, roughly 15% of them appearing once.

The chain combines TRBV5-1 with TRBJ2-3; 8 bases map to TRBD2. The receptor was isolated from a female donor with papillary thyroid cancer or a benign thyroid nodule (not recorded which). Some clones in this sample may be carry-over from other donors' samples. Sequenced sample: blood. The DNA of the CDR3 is TGCGCCAGCAGCGTAGGGTCACCAGCGGGAGCCGGCACAGATACGCAGTATTTT. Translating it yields CASSVGSPAGAGTDTQYF. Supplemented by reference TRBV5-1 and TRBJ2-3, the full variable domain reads KAGVTQTPRYLIKTRGQQVTLSCSPISGHRSVSWYQQTPGQGLQFLFEYFSETQRNKGNFPGRFSGRQFSNSRSEMNVSTLELGDSALYLCASSVGSPAGAGTDTQYFGPGTRLTVL.